Presented here are 22 T cell receptor beta chains from one specimen sequenced in a study of blood T cell repertoires in COVID-19. The data were produced by immunoSEQ multiplex PCR, yet TCRdb's version contains in-frame clones alone and is incomplete. The sample lists 200,000 to 300,000 clones; about 86% were seen once. Sequenced: peripheral blood. The receptors come from an older man with acute or convalescent COVID-19.

The chain combines TRBV18 with TRBJ2-2, with TRBD1 as a possible D gene (6 bases). The length of the CDR3 is 15 residues. V was clipped by 1 base and J by 0 bases, with 6 bases between them. The germline V gene encodes CDR1 KGHSH and CDR2 LQKENI. The DNA for the CDR3 is TGTGCCAGCTCACCACGACAGGCGAACACCGGGGAGCTGTTTTTT. This codes for CASSPRQANTGELFF.

This chain links TRBV20-1 with TRBJ2-1; D possibly corresponds to TRBD2 (5 bases). The CDR3 runs 11 residues. V was clipped by 5 bases and J by 15 bases, with 17 bases between them. CDR1 is DFQATT, CDR2 SNEGSKA, per germline (reference sequence). The CDR3 DNA follows: TGCAGTGCTTCGGACCCAGAGGGTTTGTTCTTC. This translates into CSASDPEGLFF.

The rearrangement uses TRBV6-1 and TRBJ1-2, with TRBD1 matching over 8 bases. This CDR3 is 15 amino acids long. V shed 2 bases and J 2 bases; nucleotides not matched to a gene: 4. CDR1 and CDR2 from the germline V gene are MNHNS and SASEGT. The CDR3 region is CASSEQGAGNYGYTF. The DNA for the CDR3 is TGTGCCAGCAGTGAACAGGGGGCAGGGAACTATGGCTACACCTTC.

This chain links TRBV11-3 with TRBJ1-1; D is undetermined. V was shortened by 4 bases and J by 1 base, with 7 bases between the two germline ends. This CDR3 comprises 13 residues. Germline CDR1 SGHNT, CDR2 YENEEA. CDR3 sequence reads: CASSSNQNTEAFF. The CDR3 DNA is TGTGCCAGCAGCTCCAATCAGAACACTGAAGCTTTCTTT.

This sequence joins TRBV3-1 (or the pseudogene TRBV3-2) and TRBJ2-1, with a possible D match to TRBD2 (7 bases). V was shortened by 1 base and J by 13 bases, with 23 bases between the two germline ends. Germline V gene sequence: CDR1 LGHDT, CDR2 YNNKEL (reference sequence). This CDR3 comprises 16 residues. The CDR3 region is CASSQVDTGGPRRQFF. Written as DNA, the CDR3 is TGTGCCAGCAGCCAAGTCGATACCGGGGGGCCTAGGAGACAGTTCTTC.

The V call is TRBV20-1, the J call TRBJ1-1, with D perhaps matching TRBD1 (6 bases). This CDR3 contains 11 residues. CDR1 is DFQATT, CDR2 SNEGSKA, per germline (reference sequence). The V gene lost 3 bases and the J gene lost 10 bases, with 12 bases spanning the gap. For the CDR3, the DNA is TGCAGTGCTAGTTGGGACATCAGAGCTTTCTTT. The encoded protein is CSASWDIRAFF.

The gene calls are TRBV21-1 and TRBJ2-3; the D call TRBD1 from the table was never checked on the DNA. TRBV21-1 is listed as a pseudogene. The CDR3 consists of 18 residues. CDR3 loop: CASSPRTDRGNLTDTQYF. CDR3 coding DNA: TGTGCCAGCAGCCCCCGAACAGACAGGGGAAATTTAACAGATACGCAGTATTTT.

The chain uses TRBV7-9 and TRBJ2-7, with 10 nucleotides matching TRBD1. This CDR3 contains 12 residues. V dropped 5 bases and J dropped 8; count of bases not matched to a gene: 3. The germline gives CDR1 SEHNR, CDR2 FQNEAQ (reference sequence). Here the CDR3 reads CASSIDRGQQYF. CDR3 coding DNA: TGTGCCAGCAGCATAGACAGGGGGCAGCAGTACTTC.

J is TRBJ1-6 and V is TRBV30; 7 nucleotides match TRBD1. Trimming removed 8 bases from V and 10 bases from J; junction bases left unmatched: 17. This CDR3 has 15 residues. Germline V lookup: CDR1 GTSNPN, CDR2 SVGIG (reference sequence). In nucleotides, the CDR3 is TGTGCCACCTCGACAGGGCCCGTAGCACGGTCACCCCTCCACTTT. Residues: CATSTGPVARSPLHF.

The chain combines TRBV19 with TRBJ1-1, with D unclear. The germline V gene encodes CDR1 LNHDA and CDR2 SQIVND (reference sequence). V was pared by 6 bases and J by 5 bases, with 7 bases between. The CDR3 totals 11 residues. The DNA of the CDR3 is TGTGCCAGTAGGTCGGGGACTGAAGCTTTCTTT. As protein: CASRSGTEAFF. Using reference TRBV19 and TRBJ1-1 for the parts outside the CDR3, the full variable domain is DGGITQSPKYLFRKEGQNVTLSCEQNLNHDAMYWYRQDPGQGLRLIYYSQIVNDFQKGDIAEGYSVSREKKESFPLTVTSAQKNPTAFYLCASRSGTEAFFGQGTRLTVV.

This clone was seen a handful of times. The rearrangement links TRBV18 to TRBJ2-7; 7 positions agree with TRBD1. J lost 0 bases, V lost 6 bases, and 8 bases had no gene match. The germline gives CDR1 KGHSH, CDR2 LQKENI. This CDR3 is built from 15 residues. This CDR3 reads CASSRQGYYSYEQYF. CDR3 sequence (DNA): TGTGCCAGCTCCCGACAGGGATACTACTCCTACGAGCAGTACTTC.

This clone was observed once. The gene calls are TRBV29-1 and TRBJ2-7, with 10 bases identical to TRBD2. The CDR3 covers 13 residues. Trimming took 6 bases from V and 6 from J; bases not matched to a gene: 8. Germline CDR1 SQVTM, CDR2 ANQGSEA. DNA for the CDR3: TGCAGCGTCTTAGCGGGAGGCCATGGCGAGCAGTACTTC. Its protein is CSVLAGGHGEQYF.

The table lists this clone with a few counts. The chain couples TRBV12-5 to TRBJ2-7, with 8 nucleotides matching TRBD2. With 7 bases clipped from V and 2 bases from J, the junction kept 7 bases outside the gene matches. Germline CDR1 LGHNT, CDR2 FRNRAP. This CDR3 has 14 amino acids. CDR3 coding DNA: TGTGCTAGTGCCACTCGCGGGGGGACCTACGAGCAGTACTTC. Residues: CASATRGGTYEQYF.

V usage is TRBV3-1 (or the pseudogene TRBV3-2) and J usage is TRBJ2-1; 13 bases line up with TRBD2. Germline CDR1 reads LGHDT; CDR2 reads YNNKEL (reference sequence). This CDR3 has 16 residues. Losses at the gene ends were 1 base for V and 14 bases for J; bases not matched to a gene: 11. Written as DNA, the CDR3 is TGTGCCAGCAGCCAAGCGGTTCGACTAGCGGGAGGAGCGGAGTTCTTC. Encoded protein: CASSQAVRLAGGAEFF.

This clone has just a few counts. Different DNA sequences within this sample yield the same CDR3. The chain combines TRBV3-1 (or the pseudogene TRBV3-2) with TRBJ1-1, with D possibly matching TRBD1 (5 bases). The CDR3 totals 14 residues. Trimming shortened V by 1 base and J by 0 bases, and 6 bases separated the two germline ends. The germline V gene has CDR1 LGHDT and CDR2 YNNKEL (reference sequence). The chain's CDR3 is CASSQGQLNTEAFF. In DNA, the CDR3 is TGTGCCAGCAGCCAAGGACAGTTGAACACTGAAGCTTTCTTT.

The chain has TRBV5-4 and TRBJ2-4; 14 bases agree with TRBD2. Unmatched junction bases numbered 10, after V lost 4 bases and J lost 1 base. The CDR3 totals 19 residues. CDR1 SGHNT and CDR2 YYREEE come from the germline V gene (reference sequence). CDR3 nucleotides: TGTGCCAGCAGCCCGACTAGCGGGAGGGCCTTTGGGGCCAAAAACATTCAGTACTTC. This encodes CASSPTSGRAFGAKNIQYF.

The J gene is TRBJ1-5, the V gene TRBV2; D uncertain. The CDR3 sequence is 13 residues long. CDR1 SNHLY and CDR2 FYNNEI come from the germline V gene. Trimming took off 7 bases at V and 9 bases at J, with 16 bases between the two ends. CDR3 protein: CASTGGGVAPQHF. CDR3 nucleotide sequence: TGTGCCAGCACCGGAGGTGGTGTGGCGCCCCAGCATTTT. The variable domain in full, completed from reference TRBV2 and TRBJ1-5, reads EPEVTQTPSHQVTQMGQEVILRCVPISNHLYFYWYRQILGQKVEFLVSFYNNEISEKSEIFDDQFSVERPDGSNFTLKIRSTKLEDSAMYFCASTGGGVAPQHFGDGTRLSIL.

This clone was detected a few times. This rearrangement joins TRBV4-1 to TRBJ2-7; D perhaps matches TRBD1 (5 bases). V lost 0 bases, J lost 3 bases, and 6 bases lay in between. The CDR3 is 13 amino acids. CDR1 is MGHRA, CDR2 YSYEKL, per germline. The CDR3 nucleotides read TGCGCCAGCAGCCAAGATAGGGGCTACGAGCAGTACTTC. This encodes CASSQDRGYEQYF.

This clone occurred once. V gene TRBV24-1 combines with J gene TRBJ2-1; 9 nucleotides line up with TRBD1. The CDR3 extends over 16 amino acids. The J segment lost 5 bases and the V segment lost 1 base, leaving 5 bases of the junction unmatched. CDR1 is KGHDR and CDR2 is SFDVKD in the germline V gene. The CDR3 here is CATSDFDRGNNNEQFF. The DNA of the CDR3 is TGTGCCACCAGTGATTTTGACAGGGGGAACAACAATGAGCAGTTCTTC.

V is TRBV2 and J is TRBJ1-5; 9 bases match TRBD1. V shed 5 bases, J shed 7 bases, and the junction held 12 bases outside the gene matches. The CDR3 runs to 16 residues. Germline assignment: CDR1 SNHLY and CDR2 FYNNEI. CDR3 sequence reads: CASSSQPDRGTQPQHF. The CDR3 DNA reads as TGTGCCAGCAGTTCTCAACCGGACAGGGGAACCCAGCCCCAGCATTTT.

The chain is built from TRBV18 and TRBJ2-2; 11 bases map to TRBD1. J was trimmed by 4 bases and V by 3 bases; bases with no gene match: 1. The CDR3 extends over 15 amino acids. The germline V gene has CDR1 KGHSH and CDR2 LQKENI. CDR3 DNA: TGTGCCAGCTCACCTGGGACAGGGGGCACCGGGGAGCTGTTTTTT. Its translation is CASSPGTGGTGELFF.

The V call is TRBV30, the J call TRBJ2-7; D is undetermined. V lost 3 bases and J lost 5, with 11 bases in between. CDR1 GTSNPN and CDR2 SVGIG come from the germline V gene (reference sequence). CDR3 length: 12 amino acids. The CDR3 bases are TGTGCCTGGAGCCCAGGCCACAACGAGCAGTACTTC. Encoded protein: CAWSPGHNEQYF.